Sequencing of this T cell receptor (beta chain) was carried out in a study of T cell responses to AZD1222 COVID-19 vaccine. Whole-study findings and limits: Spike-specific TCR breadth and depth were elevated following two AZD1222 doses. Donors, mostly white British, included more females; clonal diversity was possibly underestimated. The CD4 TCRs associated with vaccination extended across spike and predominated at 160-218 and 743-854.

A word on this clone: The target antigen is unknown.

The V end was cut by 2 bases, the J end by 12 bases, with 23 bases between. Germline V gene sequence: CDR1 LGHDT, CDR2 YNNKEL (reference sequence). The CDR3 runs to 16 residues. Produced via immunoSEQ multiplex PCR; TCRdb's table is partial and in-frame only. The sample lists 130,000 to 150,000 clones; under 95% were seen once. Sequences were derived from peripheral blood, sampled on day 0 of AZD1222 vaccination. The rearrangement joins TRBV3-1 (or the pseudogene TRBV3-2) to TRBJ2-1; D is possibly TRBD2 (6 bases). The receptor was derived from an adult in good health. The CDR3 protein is CASSQYHTRDFDPQFF. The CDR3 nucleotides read TGTGCCAGCAGCCAATACCACACCCGGGACTTCGACCCGCAGTTCTTC.